The following is a T cell receptor beta chain sequence with its context. As yet, its antigen is unknown. Germline loops: CDR1 DFQATT, CDR2 SNEGSKA (reference sequence). Trimming took 4 bases from V and 3 from J, leaving 9 bases between them. The CDR3 has 12 amino acids. TCRdb processed the RT-PCR reads anew with MiXCR; each CDR3 protein has one entry. Of roughly 700,000 distinct CDR3 sequences in the sample, 11% to 15% were seen once. The entry originates in a study of response to subunit inactivated influenza vaccine. Regarding the study as a whole: The authors suggested that few new T cells are recruited per seasonal influenza vaccination.

The sample was PBMCs from blood, taken 14 to 15 days before vaccination. This clonotype was sampled from a man aged 45-60 years who received an inactivated influenza vaccine. The chain recombines TRBV20-1 with TRBJ2-5, with D perhaps matching TRBD2 (6 bases). Here the CDR3 reads CSANWGEETQYF. The CDR3, as DNA: TGCAGTGCTAATTGGGGGGAAGAGACCCAGTACTTC.